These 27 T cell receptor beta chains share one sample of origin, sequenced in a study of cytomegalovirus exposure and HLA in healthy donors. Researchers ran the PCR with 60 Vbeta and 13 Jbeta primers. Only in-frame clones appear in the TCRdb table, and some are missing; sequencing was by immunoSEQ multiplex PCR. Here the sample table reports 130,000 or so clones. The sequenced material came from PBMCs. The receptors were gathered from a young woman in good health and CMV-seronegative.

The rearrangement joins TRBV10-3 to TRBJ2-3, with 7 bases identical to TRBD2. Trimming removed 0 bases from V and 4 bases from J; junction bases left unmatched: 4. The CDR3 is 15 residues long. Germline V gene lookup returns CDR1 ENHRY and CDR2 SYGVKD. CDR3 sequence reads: CAISESGGSADTQYF. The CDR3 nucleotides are TGTGCCATCAGTGAGTCGGGGGGGAGCGCAGATACGCAGTATTTT.

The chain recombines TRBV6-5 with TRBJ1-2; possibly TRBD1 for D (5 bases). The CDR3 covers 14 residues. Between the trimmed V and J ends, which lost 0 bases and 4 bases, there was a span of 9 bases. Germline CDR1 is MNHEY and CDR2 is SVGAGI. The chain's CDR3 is CASSYSQGFYGYTF. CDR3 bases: TGTGCCAGCAGTTACTCGCAGGGCTTCTATGGCTACACCTTC.

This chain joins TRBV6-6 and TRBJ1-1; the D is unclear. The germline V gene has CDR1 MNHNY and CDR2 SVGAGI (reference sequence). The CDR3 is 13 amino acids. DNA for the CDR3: TGTGCACTGACAATAGCGAAGAACACTGAAGCTTTCTTT. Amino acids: CALTIAKNTEAFF.

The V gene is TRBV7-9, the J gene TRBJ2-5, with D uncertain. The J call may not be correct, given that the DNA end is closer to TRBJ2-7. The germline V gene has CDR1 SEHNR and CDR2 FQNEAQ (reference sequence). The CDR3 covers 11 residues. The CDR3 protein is CASSLDYEQYF. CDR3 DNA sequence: TGTGCCAGCAGCTTAGATTACGAGCAGTACTTC.

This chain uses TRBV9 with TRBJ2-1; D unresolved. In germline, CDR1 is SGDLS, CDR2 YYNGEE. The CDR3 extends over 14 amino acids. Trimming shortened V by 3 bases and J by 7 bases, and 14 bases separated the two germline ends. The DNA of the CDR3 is TGTGCCAGCAGCGACGTGATTGGTACTAATGAGCAGTTCTTC. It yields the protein CASSDVIGTNEQFF.

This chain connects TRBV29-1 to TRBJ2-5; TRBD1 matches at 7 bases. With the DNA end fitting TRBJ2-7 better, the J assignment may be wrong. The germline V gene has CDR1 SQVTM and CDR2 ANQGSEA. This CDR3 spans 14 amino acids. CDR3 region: CSVEEDRDPYEQYF. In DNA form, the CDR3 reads TGCAGCGTTGAAGAAGACAGGGACCCCTACGAGCAGTACTTC.

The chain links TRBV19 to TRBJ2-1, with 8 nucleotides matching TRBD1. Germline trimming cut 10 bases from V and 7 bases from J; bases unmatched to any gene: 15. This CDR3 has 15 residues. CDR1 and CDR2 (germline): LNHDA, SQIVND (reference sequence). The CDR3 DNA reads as TGTGCCATTTCCCGGACAGGGCTCCTGTCGAATGAGCAGTTCTTC. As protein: CAISRTGLLSNEQFF.

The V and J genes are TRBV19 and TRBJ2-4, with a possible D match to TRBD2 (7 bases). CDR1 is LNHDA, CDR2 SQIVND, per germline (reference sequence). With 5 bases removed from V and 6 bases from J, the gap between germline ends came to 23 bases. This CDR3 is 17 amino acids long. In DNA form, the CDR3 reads TGTGCCAGTAGTTCCCCCGGACTAGGGGGGGGAGGAAACATTCAGTACTTC. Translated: CASSSPGLGGGGNIQYF.

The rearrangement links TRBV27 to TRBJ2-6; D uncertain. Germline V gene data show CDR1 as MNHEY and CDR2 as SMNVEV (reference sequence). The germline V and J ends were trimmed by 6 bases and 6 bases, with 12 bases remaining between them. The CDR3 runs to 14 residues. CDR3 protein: CASRPGVVANVLTF. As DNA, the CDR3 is TGTGCCAGCAGGCCCGGAGTCGTGGCCAACGTCCTGACTTTC. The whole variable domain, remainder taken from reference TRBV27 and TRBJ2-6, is EAQVTQNPRYLITVTGKKLTVTCSQNMNHEYMSWYRQDPGLGLRQIYYSMNVEVTDKGDVPEGYKVSRKEKRNFPLILESPSPNQTSLYFCASRPGVVANVLTFGAGSRLTVL.

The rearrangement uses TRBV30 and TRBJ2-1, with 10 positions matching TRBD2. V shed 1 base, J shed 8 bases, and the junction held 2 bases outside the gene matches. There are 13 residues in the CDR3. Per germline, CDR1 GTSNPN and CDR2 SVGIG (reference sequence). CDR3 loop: CAWSGAGGDEQFF. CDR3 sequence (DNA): TGTGCCTGGAGTGGAGCGGGAGGGGATGAGCAGTTCTTC.

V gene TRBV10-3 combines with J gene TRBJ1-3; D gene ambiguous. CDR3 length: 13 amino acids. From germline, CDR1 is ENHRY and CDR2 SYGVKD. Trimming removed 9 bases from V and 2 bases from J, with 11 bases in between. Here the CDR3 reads CAMTLGPGNTIYF. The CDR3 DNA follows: TGTGCCATGACACTTGGTCCTGGAAACACCATATATTTT.

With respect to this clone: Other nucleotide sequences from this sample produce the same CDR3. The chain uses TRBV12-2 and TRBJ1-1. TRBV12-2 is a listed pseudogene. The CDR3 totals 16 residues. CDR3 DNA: TGTGCAAGTAAGGAGAGTTCCGGGGAGGTGAACACTGAAGCTTTCTTT. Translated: CASKESSGEVNTEAFF.

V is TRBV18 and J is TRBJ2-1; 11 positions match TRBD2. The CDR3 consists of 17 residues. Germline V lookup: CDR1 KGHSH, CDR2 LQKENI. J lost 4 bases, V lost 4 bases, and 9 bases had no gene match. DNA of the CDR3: TGTGCCAGCTCACGGGATGGGACTAGCGGACTTTACAATGAGCAGTTCTTC. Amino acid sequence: CASSRDGTSGLYNEQFF.

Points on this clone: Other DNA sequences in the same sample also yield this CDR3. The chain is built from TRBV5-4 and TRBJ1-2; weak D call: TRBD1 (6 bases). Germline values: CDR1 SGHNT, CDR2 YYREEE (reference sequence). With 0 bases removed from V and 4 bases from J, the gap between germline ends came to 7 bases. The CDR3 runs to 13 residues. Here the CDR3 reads CASSLDRVYGYTF. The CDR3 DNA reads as TGTGCCAGCAGCTTGGACAGGGTCTATGGCTACACCTTC.

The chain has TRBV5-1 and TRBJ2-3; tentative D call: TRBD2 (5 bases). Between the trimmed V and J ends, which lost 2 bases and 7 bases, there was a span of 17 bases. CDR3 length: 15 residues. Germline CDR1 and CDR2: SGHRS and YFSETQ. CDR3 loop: CASSLGGGSGHTQYF. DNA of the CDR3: TGCGCCAGCAGCTTAGGAGGCGGGTCTGGACATACGCAGTATTTT.

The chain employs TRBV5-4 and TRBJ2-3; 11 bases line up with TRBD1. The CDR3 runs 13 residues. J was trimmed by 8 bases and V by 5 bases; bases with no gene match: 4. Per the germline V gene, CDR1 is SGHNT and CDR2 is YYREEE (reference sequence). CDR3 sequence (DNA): TGTGCCAGCAGTTATGGACAGGGGGCTACGCAGTATTTT. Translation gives CASSYGQGATQYF.

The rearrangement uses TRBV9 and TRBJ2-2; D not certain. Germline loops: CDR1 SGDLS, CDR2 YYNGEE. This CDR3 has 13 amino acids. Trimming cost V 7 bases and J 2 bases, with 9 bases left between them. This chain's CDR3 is CASVSINTGELFF. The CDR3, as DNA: TGTGCCAGCGTTAGCATTAACACCGGGGAGCTGTTTTTT.

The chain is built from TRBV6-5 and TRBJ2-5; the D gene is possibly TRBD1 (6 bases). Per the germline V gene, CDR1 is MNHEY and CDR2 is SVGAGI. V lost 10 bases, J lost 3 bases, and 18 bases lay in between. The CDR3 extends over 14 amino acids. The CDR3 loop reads CATTPTGTKETQYF. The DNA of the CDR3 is TGTGCCACAACTCCCACAGGGACAAAAGAGACCCAGTACTTC.

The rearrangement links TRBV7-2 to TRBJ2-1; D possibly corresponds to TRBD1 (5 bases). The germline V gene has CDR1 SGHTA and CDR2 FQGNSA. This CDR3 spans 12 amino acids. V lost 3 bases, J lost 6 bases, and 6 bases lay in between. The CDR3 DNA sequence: TGTGCCAGCAGCTTTCAGGGCAATGAGCAGTTCTTC. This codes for CASSFQGNEQFF.

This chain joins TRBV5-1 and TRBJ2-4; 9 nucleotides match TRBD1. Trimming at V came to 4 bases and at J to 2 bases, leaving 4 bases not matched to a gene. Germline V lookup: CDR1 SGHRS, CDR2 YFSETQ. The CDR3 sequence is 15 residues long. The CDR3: CASSVGTGSKNIQYF. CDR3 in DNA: TGCGCCAGCAGCGTGGGGACAGGGTCCAAAAACATTCAGTACTTC.

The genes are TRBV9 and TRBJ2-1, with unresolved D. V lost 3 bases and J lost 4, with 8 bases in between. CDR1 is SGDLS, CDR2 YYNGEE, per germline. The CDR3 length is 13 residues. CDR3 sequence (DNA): TGTGCCAGCAGCGCTTACCTATACAATGAGCAGTTCTTC. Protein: CASSAYLYNEQFF.

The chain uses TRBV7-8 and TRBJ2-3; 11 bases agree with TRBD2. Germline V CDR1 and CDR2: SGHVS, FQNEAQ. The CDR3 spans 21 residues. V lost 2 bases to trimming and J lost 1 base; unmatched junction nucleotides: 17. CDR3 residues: CASSLRQLGVAGGAGTDTQYF. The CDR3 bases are TGTGCCAGCAGCTTACGGCAACTGGGAGTAGCGGGAGGGGCGGGCACAGATACGCAGTATTTT.

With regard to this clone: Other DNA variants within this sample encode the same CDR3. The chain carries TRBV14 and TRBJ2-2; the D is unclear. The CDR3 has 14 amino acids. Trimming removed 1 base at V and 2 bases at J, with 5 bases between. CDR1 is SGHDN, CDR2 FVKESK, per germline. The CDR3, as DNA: TGTGCCAGCAGCCAAGGACTCAACACCGGGGAGCTGTTTTTT. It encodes CASSQGLNTGELFF. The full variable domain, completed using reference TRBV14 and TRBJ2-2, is EAGVTQFPSHSVIEKGQTVTLRCDPISGHDNLYWYRRVMGKEIKFLLHFVKESKQDESGMPNNRFLAERTGGTYSTLKVQPAELEDSGVYFCASSQGLNTGELFFGEGSRLTVL.

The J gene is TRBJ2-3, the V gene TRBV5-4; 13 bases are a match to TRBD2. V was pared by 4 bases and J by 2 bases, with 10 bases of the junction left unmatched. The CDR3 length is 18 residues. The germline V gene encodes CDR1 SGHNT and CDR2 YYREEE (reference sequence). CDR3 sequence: CASSPPGLAGTFTDTQYF. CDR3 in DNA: TGTGCCAGCAGCCCTCCGGGACTAGCGGGAACGTTCACAGATACGCAGTATTTT.

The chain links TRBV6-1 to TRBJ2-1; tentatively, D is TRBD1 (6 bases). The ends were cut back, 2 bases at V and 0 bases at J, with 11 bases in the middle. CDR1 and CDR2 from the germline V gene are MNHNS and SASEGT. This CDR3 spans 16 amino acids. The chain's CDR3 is CASSERGTGSYNEQFF. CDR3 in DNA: TGTGCCAGCAGTGAAAGGGGGACGGGCTCCTACAATGAGCAGTTCTTC.

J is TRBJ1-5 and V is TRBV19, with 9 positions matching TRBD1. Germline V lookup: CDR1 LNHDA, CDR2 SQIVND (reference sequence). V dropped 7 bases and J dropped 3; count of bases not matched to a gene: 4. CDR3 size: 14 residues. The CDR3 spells CASNPQGANQPQHF. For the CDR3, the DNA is TGTGCCAGTAATCCACAGGGGGCCAATCAGCCCCAGCATTTT.

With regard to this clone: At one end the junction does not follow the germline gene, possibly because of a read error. DNA of the CDR3: TGTGCCAGCTCATCACCAGCCCAAGAGACCCAGTACTTC. The encoded protein is CASSSPAQETQYF. The chain combines TRBV18 with TRBJ2-5, with D unclear. The CDR3 runs to 13 residues. The germline CDR1 and CDR2 sequences are KGHSH and LQKENI.